A single sample gave rise to the 28 T cell receptor beta chains below, sequenced in a study of T and B cells in COVID-19 patients. TRB rearrangements were amplified by multiplex PCR with BIOMED2 TRB-A/B primers. TCRdb redid the calling of the multiplex PCR reads with MiXCR, one entry per CDR3 protein. The repertoire consists of about 16,000 distinct CDR3 sequences, with 27% occurring once and the leading ten covering more than 2.5%. From blood, roughly 240-550 ng of genomic DNA served as TRB template. Sequencing used blood. Source of these receptors: a human donor who had recovered from COVID-19.

The sample holds many counts of this clonotype. The J gene is TRBJ1-4, the V gene TRBV6-5; D is perhaps TRBD1 (5 bases). The germline V gene encodes CDR1 MNHEY and CDR2 SVGAGI. The CDR3 spans 15 residues. Deletions cut 0 bases from V and 4 bases from J, with 9 bases between. CDR3 nucleotide sequence: TGTGCCAGCAGTTACTCGCGGGGGATTAATGAAAAACTGTTTTTT. This encodes CASSYSRGINEKLFF.

This clonotype was detected a few times. V and J are TRBV12-3 or TRBV12-4 and TRBJ1-2; D is undetermined. This CDR3 spans 13 amino acids. The V end lost 3 bases, the J end lost 8 bases, and 13 bases lay between the germline ends. For the CDR3, the DNA is TGTGCCAGCAGTTTTGAACAAGTGACGGGCTACACCTTC. This gives the protein CASSFEQVTGYTF.

The chain recombines TRBV21-1 with TRBJ2-3. TRBV21-1 is designated a pseudogene. CDR3 length: 15 amino acids. The DNA of the CDR3 is TGTGCCAGCACAGCGATAGGACGGTTAACAGATACGCAGTATTTT. Translating it yields CASTAIGRLTDTQYF.

This clonotype was observed a few times. The chain links TRBV18 to TRBJ2-7; a possible D gene is TRBD1 (6 bases). The V and J ends lost 5 bases and 1 base respectively, with 9 bases between them. CDR1 and CDR2 (germline): KGHSH, LQKENI. CDR3 length equals 13 residues. CDR3 sequence (DNA): TGTGCCAGCTCAGGGGGCTCTTCCTACGAGCAGTACTTC. The encoded protein is CASSGGSSYEQYF.

Within the sample, this clonotype is medium-sized. V is TRBV29-1 and J is TRBJ2-1; D may be TRBD1 or TRBD2 (5 bases each). Deletions cut 6 bases from V and 6 bases from J, with 18 bases between. The germline gives CDR1 SQVTM, CDR2 ANQGSEA. The CDR3 runs to 14 residues. CDR3 sequence (DNA): TGCAGCGTAAAGGGACCAGAAATGGGCAATGAGCAGTTCTTC. It translates to CSVKGPEMGNEQFF.

This clonotype is labeled as medium-sized. The rearrangement links TRBV29-1 to TRBJ2-4; D unresolved. The ends were cut back, 6 bases at V and 2 bases at J, with 26 bases in the middle. The length of the CDR3 is 18 residues. Germline V gene sequence: CDR1 SQVTM, CDR2 ANQGSEA. The CDR3 region is CSVASSDIKGRPKNIQYF. The DNA for the CDR3 is TGCAGCGTCGCCTCCTCGGATATTAAGGGTAGGCCCAAAAACATTCAGTACTTC. Combining the CDR3 with reference TRBV29-1 and TRBJ2-4 gives the whole variable domain SAVISQKPSRDICQRGTSLTIQCQVDSQVTMMFWYRQQPGQSLTLIATANQGSEATYESGFVIDKFPISRPNLTFSTLTVSNMSPEDSSIYLCSVASSDIKGRPKNIQYFGAGTRLSVL.

This clonotype is deemed medium-sized (0.01 to 0.1%). The CDR3 is CASSYSSYGAGFTDTQYF. The CDR3 DNA sequence: TGTGCCAGCAGTTACTCGAGTTACGGGGCAGGATTCACAGATACGCAGTATTTT. This chain links TRBV6-5 with TRBJ2-3; D could derive from TRBD1 or TRBD2 (5 bases each). The germline gives CDR1 MNHEY, CDR2 SVGAGI. This CDR3 has 18 amino acids. Trimming shortened V by 0 bases and J by 2 bases, and 18 bases separated the two germline ends.

The chain has TRBV12-3 or TRBV12-4 and TRBJ2-1; 9 nucleotides line up with TRBD2. The length of the CDR3 is 17 residues. With V trimmed by 5 bases and J by 0 bases, 8 bases remained unmatched. This CDR3 reads CASSPAGGGRSYNEQFF. Written as DNA, the CDR3 is TGTGCCAGCAGTCCCGCGGGGGGGGGGCGCTCCTACAATGAGCAGTTCTTC.

This clonotype has more than one count but fewer than ten. The V call is TRBV11-2, the J call TRBJ2-5; TRBD2 agrees at 7 bases. The germline gives CDR1 SGHAT, CDR2 FQNNGV. This CDR3 is 15 amino acids long. The V segment lost 3 bases and the J segment 6 bases; nucleotides outside the gene matches: 10. This chain's CDR3 is CASSFTVSGGKTQYF. The DNA of the CDR3 is TGTGCCAGCAGCTTTACAGTGTCCGGGGGGAAGACCCAGTACTTC.

The chain recombines TRBV5-5 with TRBJ1-1; no reliable D call. Per the germline V gene, CDR1 is SGHKS and CDR2 is YYEKEE (reference sequence). This CDR3 has 14 amino acids. V shed 0 bases and J shed 3 bases, with 9 bases lying between them. In DNA form, the CDR3 reads TGTGCCAGCAGCTTGGTTCGGAGGGACACTGAAGCTTTCTTT. Translated, it gives CASSLVRRDTEAFF.

This sequence joins TRBV7-3 and TRBJ2-1, with 7 positions matching TRBD1. CDR3 length: 15 residues. Per germline, CDR1 SGHTA and CDR2 FQGTGA. The V and J ends lost 5 bases and 4 bases, in that order; junction bases with no gene match: 8. CDR3 protein: CASSRDSLSYNEQFF. The CDR3 DNA reads TGTGCCAGCAGCCGGGACAGTCTTTCTTACAATGAGCAGTTCTTC.

The table lists this clonotype with many counts. The J gene is TRBJ2-1, the V gene TRBV27; no clear D. Per germline, CDR1 MNHEY and CDR2 SMNVEV (reference sequence). Trimming left V 5 bases short and J 5 bases short, with 16 bases between. This CDR3 is built from 15 residues. This CDR3 is CASSPETPRHNEQFF. In DNA form, the CDR3 reads TGTGCCAGCAGTCCGGAGACTCCCCGTCACAATGAGCAGTTCTTC.

The chain couples TRBV28 to TRBJ1-1; D remains ambiguous. V lost 6 bases, J lost 0 bases, and 8 bases lay in between. The germline V gene has CDR1 MDHEN and CDR2 SYDVKM. The CDR3 totals 13 residues. The CDR3 loop reads CASRGTMNTEAFF. The CDR3 bases are TGTGCCAGCAGGGGCACCATGAACACTGAAGCTTTCTTT.

This clonotype was observed a handful of times. The chain has TRBV5-4 and TRBJ2-5; a weak D match, TRBD2 (6 bases). Germline CDR1 SGHNT, CDR2 YYREEE (reference sequence). The CDR3 totals 15 residues. Trimming pared 4 bases from V and 5 bases from J, leaving 18 bases between. CDR3 loop: CASSLRGRPAETQYF. The CDR3 DNA reads TGTGCCAGCAGCCTGCGGGGCAGACCTGCGGAGACCCAGTACTTC.

This clonotype is termed medium-sized. This chain uses TRBV19 with TRBJ2-3; 7 bases are a match to TRBD2. This CDR3 comprises 14 residues. V lost 4 bases, J lost 5 bases, and 6 bases stayed unmatched. CDR1 and CDR2 (germline): LNHDA, SQIVND (reference sequence). The CDR3: CASSKAGSGDTQYF. The DNA of the CDR3 is TGTGCCAGTAGTAAAGCGGGATCAGGAGATACGCAGTATTTT.

V is TRBV6-2 or TRBV6-3 and J is TRBJ2-4; D not resolved. In germline, CDR1 is MNHEY, CDR2 SVGEGT. The CDR3 spans 15 residues. V was cut by 0 bases and J by 0 bases, with 6 bases left in between. The chain's CDR3 is CASSYSHLAKNIQYF. For the CDR3, the DNA is TGTGCCAGCAGTTACTCTCATTTAGCCAAAAACATTCAGTACTTC.

This chain joins TRBV7-6 and TRBJ2-7, with TRBD1 identical over 9 bases. Germline assignment: CDR1 SGHVS and CDR2 FNYEAQ. The CDR3 is 15 amino acids. Trimming took 5 bases from V and 6 from J; bases not matched to a gene: 11. In nucleotides, the CDR3 is TGTGCCAGCAGCCCGAACCCGGGACAGGGAAGCGAGCAGTACTTC. Its translation is CASSPNPGQGSEQYF.

This clonotype is categorized as medium-sized. The V gene is TRBV19, the J gene TRBJ2-2; 9 bases align to TRBD2. With V trimmed by 3 bases and J by 5 bases, 4 bases remained unmatched. The germline V gene has CDR1 LNHDA and CDR2 SQIVND (reference sequence). The CDR3 loop spans 15 amino acids. The CDR3 bases are TGTGCCAGTAGTATGGGACTAGCCCCGACCGGGGAGCTGTTTTTT. Translation gives CASSMGLAPTGELFF. The whole variable domain, remainder taken from reference TRBV19 and TRBJ2-2, is DGGITQSPKYLFRKEGQNVTLSCEQNLNHDAMYWYRQDPGQGLRLIYYSQIVNDFQKGDIAEGYSVSREKKESFPLTVTSAQKNPTAFYLCASSMGLAPTGELFFGEGSRLTVL.

This sequence joins TRBV19 and TRBJ2-1; 9 bases fit TRBD2. The ends lost 6 bases at V and 3 bases at J; junction bases unmatched: 3. Germline-derived CDR1 and CDR2 are LNHDA and SQIVND (reference sequence). The CDR3 is 14 residues long. DNA for the CDR3: TGTGCCAGTAGCTTTAGCGGGAGCTACAATGAGCAGTTCTTC. This codes for CASSFSGSYNEQFF. Together with reference TRBV19 and TRBJ2-1, the CDR3 gives the full variable domain: DGGITQSPKYLFRKEGQNVTLSCEQNLNHDAMYWYRQDPGQGLRLIYYSQIVNDFQKGDIAEGYSVSREKKESFPLTVTSAQKNPTAFYLCASSFSGSYNEQFFGPGTRLTVL.

This clonotype was detected only a few times. The chain joins TRBV24-1 to TRBJ1-1; TRBD1 aligns across 7 bases. The V gene's germline CDR1 is KGHDR and CDR2 SFDVKD. J gave up 6 bases and V 3 bases, and 0 bases lay outside the gene matches. The CDR3 contains 12 residues. CDR3 residues: CATSDDRAEAFF. The CDR3 coding sequence is TGTGCCACCAGTGATGACAGGGCTGAAGCTTTCTTT.

In regard to this clonotype: Since a much larger clone is just one base distant, this may be a read error. The rearrangement links TRBV18 to TRBJ2-2; D gene unclear. V lost 5 bases and J lost 2, with 6 bases in between. Looked up from germline, CDR1 is KGHSH and CDR2 is LQKENI. This CDR3 is built from 13 residues. CDR3 region: CASSSNNTGELFF. In nucleotides, the CDR3 is TGTGCCAGCTCATCTAACAACACCGGGGAGCTGTTTTTT.

This clonotype appeared a few times. The CDR3 is CASSYGGFGRESSGANVLTF. CDR3 DNA sequence: TGTGCCAGCAGTTACGGGGGCTTCGGGCGGGAGAGCTCTGGGGCCAACGTCCTGACTTTC. The J gene is TRBJ2-6, the V gene TRBV6-2 or TRBV6-3, with a possible D match to TRBD2 (7 bases). The V and J ends lost 2 bases and 0 bases respectively, with 20 bases between them. This CDR3 contains 20 residues. Germline V gene sequence: CDR1 MNHEY, CDR2 SVGEGT.

This clonotype was picked up many times. V is TRBV6-2 or TRBV6-3 and J is TRBJ2-1, with 8 bases matching TRBD1. This CDR3 is 15 amino acids long. Looked up from germline, CDR1 is MNHEY and CDR2 is SVGEGT. V shed 7 bases, J shed 8 bases, and the junction held 13 bases outside the gene matches. The CDR3: CASTTPGQARHEQFF. In DNA form, the CDR3 reads TGTGCCAGCACCACCCCGGGACAGGCGCGTCATGAGCAGTTCTTC.

Sample share makes this clonotype medium-sized. This chain links TRBV15 with TRBJ2-1; TRBD2 aligns across 12 bases. Germline V CDR1 and CDR2: LNHNV, YYDKDF (reference sequence). V shed 0 bases and J 3 bases; nucleotides not matched to a gene: 3. CDR3 length: 17 amino acids. CDR3 DNA: TGTGCCACCAGCAGAGAATCTAGCGGGAGGGGCTACAATGAGCAGTTCTTC. Amino acid sequence: CATSRESSGRGYNEQFF.

This clonotype was seen ten or more times. The gene calls are TRBV5-5 and TRBJ2-7; D possibly corresponds to TRBD1 (6 bases). The CDR3 has 14 amino acids. V shed 0 bases and J shed 4 bases, with 11 bases lying between them. The V gene's germline CDR1 is SGHKS and CDR2 YYEKEE (reference sequence). DNA of the CDR3: TGTGCCAGCAGCTTGGAACGACAGGCTTACGAGCAGTACTTC. This translates into CASSLERQAYEQYF.

This clonotype was counted a few times. This chain links TRBV18 with TRBJ2-5; TRBD1 might be the D (6 bases). The CDR3 is 13 amino acids. V was trimmed by 6 bases and J by 2 bases, leaving 10 bases between them. The V gene's germline CDR1 is KGHSH and CDR2 LQKENI. The CDR3 region has the DNA TGTGCCAGCTCCGTAGGACAGCAAGAGACCCAGTACTTC. It codes for CASSVGQQETQYF.

The chain uses TRBV7-6 and TRBJ2-5; 9 bases line up with TRBD1. The CDR3 length is 14 residues. From germline, CDR1 is SGHVS and CDR2 FNYEAQ. V was clipped by 4 bases and J by 5 bases; unmatched bases: 5. DNA of the CDR3: TGTGCCAGCAGCTCCTACAGGGGGCGGGAGACCCAGTACTTC. This codes for CASSSYRGRETQYF.

This clonotype showed up just a few times. The gene calls are TRBV6-2 or TRBV6-3 and TRBJ2-1; the D is unclear. The germline V gene has CDR1 MNHEY and CDR2 SVGEGT. The CDR3 has 13 residues. V was shortened by 6 bases and J by 10 bases, with 16 bases between the two germline ends. The CDR3 is CASSRTSSIEQFF. DNA of the CDR3: TGTGCCAGCAGCCGTACATCCTCAATCGAGCAGTTCTTC.